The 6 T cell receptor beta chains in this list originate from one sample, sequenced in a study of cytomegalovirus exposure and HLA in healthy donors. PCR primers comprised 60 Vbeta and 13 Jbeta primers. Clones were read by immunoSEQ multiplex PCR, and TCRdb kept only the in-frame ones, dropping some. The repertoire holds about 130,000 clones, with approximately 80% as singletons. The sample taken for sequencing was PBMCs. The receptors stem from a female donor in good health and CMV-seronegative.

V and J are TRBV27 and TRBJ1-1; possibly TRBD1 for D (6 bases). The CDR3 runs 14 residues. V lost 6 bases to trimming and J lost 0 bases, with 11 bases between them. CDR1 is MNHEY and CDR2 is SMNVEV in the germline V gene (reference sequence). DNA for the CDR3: TGTGCCAGCAGCCCCAGGGGAATGAACACTGAAGCTTTCTTT. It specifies CASSPRGMNTEAFF.

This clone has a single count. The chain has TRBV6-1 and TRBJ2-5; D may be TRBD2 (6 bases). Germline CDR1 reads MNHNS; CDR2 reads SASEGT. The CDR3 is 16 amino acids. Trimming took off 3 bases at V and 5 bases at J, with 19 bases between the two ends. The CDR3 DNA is TGTGCCAGCAGTGACCTTTGGACTACCCTTGAGGAGACCCAGTACTTC. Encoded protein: CASSDLWTTLEETQYF.

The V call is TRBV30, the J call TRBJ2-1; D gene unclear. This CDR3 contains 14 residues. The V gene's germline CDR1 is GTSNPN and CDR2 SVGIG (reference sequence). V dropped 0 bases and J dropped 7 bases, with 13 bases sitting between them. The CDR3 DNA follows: TGTGCCTGGAGTGTAATAGCTAGACGTAATGAGCAGTTCTTC. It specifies CAWSVIARRNEQFF.

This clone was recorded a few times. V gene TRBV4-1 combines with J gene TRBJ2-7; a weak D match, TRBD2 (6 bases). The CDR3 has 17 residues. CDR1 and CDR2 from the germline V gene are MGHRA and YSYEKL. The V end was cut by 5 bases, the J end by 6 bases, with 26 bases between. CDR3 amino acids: CASSTPGEGPLEFEQYF. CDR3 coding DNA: TGCGCCAGCAGCACCCCGGGAGAGGGACCCCTCGAGTTCGAGCAGTACTTC.

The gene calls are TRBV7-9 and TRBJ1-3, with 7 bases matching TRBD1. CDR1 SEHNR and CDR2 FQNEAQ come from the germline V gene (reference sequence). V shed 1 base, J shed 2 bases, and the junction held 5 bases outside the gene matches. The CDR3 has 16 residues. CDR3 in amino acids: CASSLGRGRPGNTIYF. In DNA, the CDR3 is TGTGCCAGCAGCTTAGGGAGGGGGCGTCCTGGAAACACCATATATTTT.

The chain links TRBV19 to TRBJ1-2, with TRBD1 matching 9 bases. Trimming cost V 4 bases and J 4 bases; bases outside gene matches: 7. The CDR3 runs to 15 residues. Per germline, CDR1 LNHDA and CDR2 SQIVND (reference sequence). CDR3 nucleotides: TGTGCCAGTAGTACCCCGACAGGGGGGGCCTATGGCTACACCTTC. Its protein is CASSTPTGGAYGYTF.